This T cell receptor (beta chain) was documented in a study of T cells after yellow fever vaccination. Production of TCR cDNA was by 5'RACE template switching, which also added a universal primer site and UMIs. TCRdb re-called the 5' RACE reads through MiXCR, storing one row per CDR3 protein. The sample consists of more than 250,000 distinct CDR3 sequences, 6.8% of them appearing once. This clonotype was seen repeatedly, ten times or more. The CDR3 totals 19 residues. V trimming: 1 base; J trimming: 4 bases; junction bases outside the gene matches: 11. Germline loops: CDR1 SGHVS, CDR2 FQNEAQ. The source of this sequence is a man in his late teens or twenties who received the YFV17D yellow fever vaccine. The chain combines TRBV7-8 with TRBJ2-6; 9 nucleotides agree with TRBD1. Sequenced material: PBMCs, taken 45 days after the first yellow fever vaccination. This CDR3 is CASSLETGGIWLGANVLTF. CDR3 coding DNA: TGTGCCAGCAGCTTAGAGACAGGGGGAATTTGGCTAGGGGCCAACGTCCTGACTTTC.